This record looks at one T cell receptor beta chain sequence and its context. This sample was included in a study of blood T cell repertoires in COVID-19. Per the study methods: By means of reference gene primer amplification, nucleated cell counts were estimated. Repertoires were generated with immunoSEQ multiplex PCR, while TCRdb's copy carries only in-frame clones and drops some. V, J and clone size are taken as reported in that table, and D and trimming were inferred from the DNA itself. The sample shows 150,000 to 200,000 clones, 80% to 95% of them seen only once. CDR1 is SGHVS and CDR2 is FQNEAQ in the germline V gene. The CDR3 consists of 15 residues. V was trimmed by 1 base and J by 1 base, leaving 10 bases between them.

The material sequenced was peripheral blood. The sequence came from a man in his thirties or forties with COVID-19, enrolled during active disease. V and J are TRBV7-8 and TRBJ1-1; D is ambiguous. The CDR3 loop reads CASSLGPDWNTEAFF. The CDR3 DNA reads TGTGCCAGCAGCTTAGGGCCAGACTGGAACACTGAAGCTTTCTTT.